The next 24 T cell receptor beta chains were all read from a single sample in a study of blood T cells in healthy people across ages. Alongside a J-beta primer mix, a sample-barcoded 5' primer served in a second PCR lasting about 7 to 11 cycles. MiXCR, run by TCRdb on the 5' RACE reads, gives a single entry per CDR3 protein. The table shows 500,000 to 700,000 distinct CDR3 sequences, with approximately 30% occurring only once. The sample comprised blood. The receptor source for this set is a woman older than 75 in good health.

This clonotype occurred many times. The chain carries TRBV5-1 and TRBJ1-5; 9 bases fit TRBD1. CDR1 is SGHRS and CDR2 is YFSETQ in the germline V gene. J lost 5 bases, V lost 0 bases, and 6 bases had no gene match. The CDR3 totals 16 residues. CDR3 region: CASSLDVTGGDQPQHF. DNA for the CDR3: TGCGCCAGCAGCTTGGACGTGACAGGGGGGGATCAGCCCCAGCATTTT.

This clonotype has a single count. Relative to the germline gene, one junction end is altered; a read error may explain this. The chain employs TRBV7-8 and TRBJ1-6; the D gene is possibly TRBD1 (5 bases). The CDR3 runs to 15 residues. CDR1 is SGHVS, CDR2 FQNEAQ, per germline. The CDR3 is CASSLARRGVSPPHF. The CDR3 DNA is TGTGCCAGCAGCTTAGCGCGGAGAGGGGTCTCACCCCCCCACTTT.

In this sample, this clonotype turned up once. A single base separates this from a much larger clone, so it may be a read error. V gene TRBV2 combines with J gene TRBJ2-4, with TRBD1 as a possible D gene (6 bases). Looked up from germline, CDR1 is SNHLY and CDR2 is FYNNEI. The CDR3 runs to 17 residues. V dropped 6 bases and J dropped 6 bases, with 24 bases sitting between them. The CDR3 DNA sequence: TGTGCCAGCAGAGTTTCGGGGTCAGGGGAGAAGGTAAACATTCAGTACTTC. It is translated as CASRVSGSGEKVNIQYF.

The CDR3 spells CASSQTGTGHTEAFF. The CDR3 DNA reads TGCGCCAGCAGCCAGACCGGGACAGGGCACACTGAAGCTTTCTTT. V gene TRBV4-3 combines with J gene TRBJ1-1, with 9 bases aligning to TRBD1. V lost 3 bases and J lost 3; bases outside the gene matches: 5. The CDR3 length is 15 residues. Germline V lookup: CDR1 LGHNA, CDR2 YSLEER.

The table lists this clonotype with a few counts. The chain employs TRBV30 and TRBJ1-1; D gene ambiguous. Trimming left V 5 bases short and J 4 bases short, with 14 bases between. Germline lookup yields CDR1 GTSNPN and CDR2 SVGIG (reference sequence). The CDR3 loop spans 13 amino acids. CDR3 in amino acids: CAWVHGWGTEAFF. The CDR3 bases are TGTGCCTGGGTTCATGGGTGGGGCACTGAAGCTTTCTTT. Full variable domain (outside the CDR3, taken from reference TRBV30 and TRBJ1-1): SQTIHQWPATLVQPVGSPLSLECTVEGTSNPNLYWYRQAAGRGLQLLFYSVGIGQISSEVPQNLSASRPQDRQFILSSKKLLLSDSGFYLCAWVHGWGTEAFFGQGTRLTVV.

This clonotype was counted many times. This chain links TRBV6-6 with TRBJ1-5, with 10 bases fitting TRBD1. The CDR3 contains 16 residues. V trimming: 7 bases; J trimming: 7 bases; junction bases outside the gene matches: 13. Germline values: CDR1 MNHNY, CDR2 SVGAGI (reference sequence). The CDR3 DNA reads TGTGCCAGCAACCGACACGGGACAGGGGCTCCGCAGCCCCAGCATTTT. Its protein product is CASNRHGTGAPQPQHF.

This clonotype was recorded at least ten times. The gene calls are TRBV20-1 and TRBJ2-1; 7 bases line up with TRBD2. Germline loops: CDR1 DFQATT, CDR2 SNEGSKA (reference sequence). V was pared by 6 bases and J by 0 bases, with 8 bases of the junction left unmatched. The CDR3 runs 15 residues. The CDR3, as DNA: TGCAGTGCGGAGGGAGGGGCTAGCTCCTACAATGAGCAGTTCTTC. Translated, it gives CSAEGGASSYNEQFF.

The chain has TRBV25-1 and TRBJ1-1; no definite D call. Per germline, CDR1 MGHDK and CDR2 SYGVNS. The CDR3 totals 11 residues. Trimming cost V 6 bases and J 7 bases, with 9 bases left between them. Here the CDR3 DNA reads TGTGCCAGCAGGGGTGTTGGTGAAGCTTTCTTT. Residues: CASRGVGEAFF.

The table lists this clonotype with many counts. The genes are TRBV7-9 and TRBJ2-7; D unclear. The germline V gene has CDR1 SEHNR and CDR2 FQNEAQ (reference sequence). CDR3 length: 15 residues. V lost 1 base to trimming and J lost 2 bases, with 12 bases between them. CDR3 in DNA: TGTGCCAGCAGCTTAGGGGCCTCTGAGACCTACGAGCAGTACTTC. It yields the protein CASSLGASETYEQYF.

J is TRBJ2-1 and V is TRBV3-1; 10 bases align to TRBD1. There are 16 residues in the CDR3. After removal of 4 bases from V and 7 bases from J, the junction contained 10 bases not matched to a gene. Germline assignment: CDR1 LGHDT and CDR2 YNNKEL (reference sequence). The CDR3: CASSLRGQGLRNEQFF. The CDR3 DNA is TGTGCCAGCAGCCTCCGGGGACAGGGGTTGAGGAATGAGCAGTTCTTC.

As concerns this clonotype: Given a much more abundant clone one base away, this may be a read error. The chain couples TRBV6-6 to TRBJ1-2, with TRBD1 matching 9 bases. V was clipped by 2 bases and J by 2 bases; unmatched bases: 0. Germline values: CDR1 MNHNY, CDR2 SVGAGI (reference sequence). The CDR3 covers 14 residues. The CDR3 region is CASSYGTGNYGYTF. CDR3 coding DNA: TGTGCCAGCAGTTACGGGACAGGGAACTATGGCTACACCTTC.

The DNA of the CDR3 is TGCGCCAGCAGCCAAGATCCACGCACAGATACGCAGTATTTT. This translates into CASSQDPRTDTQYF. The V call is TRBV4-3, the J call TRBJ2-3; D unclear. This CDR3 has 14 residues. V was clipped by 0 bases and J by 1 base, with 5 bases between them. The germline V gene encodes CDR1 LGHNA and CDR2 YSLEER.

This clonotype was seen a handful of times. J is TRBJ1-6 and V is TRBV4-1; maybe TRBD1 (5 bases). The CDR3 spans 15 residues. Germline values: CDR1 MGHRA, CDR2 YSYEKL. Trimming cost V 0 bases and J 7 bases, with 10 bases left between them. CDR3 protein: CASSQETVPNSPLHF. CDR3 coding DNA: TGCGCCAGCAGCCAAGAGACAGTCCCCAATTCACCCCTCCACTTT.

This clonotype was observed many times. The CDR3 nucleotides are TGTGCCAGCAGTCCGGCCCAGGGCTACGAGCAGTACTTC. Amino acid sequence: CASSPAQGYEQYF. The chain uses TRBV6-5 and TRBJ2-7; tentative D call: TRBD1 (5 bases). Germline lookup yields CDR1 MNHEY and CDR2 SVGAGI. The CDR3 length is 13 residues. Trimming removed 5 bases at V and 3 bases at J, with 11 bases between.

This clonotype has a count of ten or more. The chain uses TRBV2 and TRBJ2-1, with 9 bases matching TRBD1. Germline values: CDR1 SNHLY, CDR2 FYNNEI. The CDR3 contains 12 residues. V shed 6 bases, J shed 8 bases, and the junction held 2 bases outside the gene matches. In DNA, the CDR3 is TGTGCCAGCAGGACAGGGGGGTATGAGCAGTTCTTC. This translates into CASRTGGYEQFF.

V usage is TRBV20-1 and J usage is TRBJ2-7; tentative D call: TRBD2 (7 bases). Trimming removed 1 base from V and 5 bases from J, with 15 bases in between. This CDR3 is built from 14 residues. Germline V lookup: CDR1 DFQATT, CDR2 SNEGSKA (reference sequence). The CDR3 loop reads CSARVGGGLDEQYF. In nucleotides, the CDR3 is TGCAGTGCTAGAGTGGGGGGGGGGCTTGACGAGCAGTACTTC.

This clonotype has at least ten counts. This chain connects TRBV6-2 or TRBV6-3 to TRBJ2-7; 9 bases fit TRBD1. Germline lookup yields CDR1 MNHEY and CDR2 SVGEGT. The CDR3 is made up of 13 amino acids. V was clipped by 6 bases and J by 6 bases; unmatched bases: 6. The CDR3 loop is CASRHPQGAEQYF. DNA for the CDR3: TGTGCCAGCAGACACCCACAGGGGGCCGAGCAGTACTTC.

This clonotype has a count of ten or more. The chain employs TRBV7-2 and TRBJ2-7; perhaps TRBD2 as D (7 bases). The CDR3 is 16 amino acids. V lost 4 bases, J lost 2 bases, and 18 bases lay in between. The germline gives CDR1 SGHTA, CDR2 FQGNSA. CDR3 coding DNA: TGTGCCAGCAGCTCGGCGGGGGCAGGGAAGGCCTACGAGCAGTACTTC. Residues: CASSSAGAGKAYEQYF.

The rearrangement uses TRBV5-1 and TRBJ1-1; possible D gene TRBD1, 5 bases. Germline CDR1 reads SGHRS; CDR2 reads YFSETQ. The CDR3 extends over 16 amino acids. Trimming stripped 4 bases from V and 2 bases from J, with 18 bases between. The CDR3 sequence is CASSLQGNIPNTEAFF. Written as DNA, the CDR3 is TGCGCCAGCAGCCTCCAGGGAAACATCCCAAACACTGAAGCTTTCTTT.

As regards this clonotype: A single base separates this from a much larger clone, so it may be a read error. The rearrangement joins TRBV12-3 or TRBV12-4 to TRBJ2-3; D possibly corresponds to TRBD2 (6 bases). V dropped 10 bases and J dropped 0 bases, with 17 bases sitting between them. The CDR3 length is 15 residues. CDR3 in amino acids: CANTVDGGSTDTQYF. The DNA of the CDR3 is TGTGCCAACACCGTAGACGGGGGTAGCACAGATACGCAGTATTTT.

In its sample, this clonotype was seen many times. J is TRBJ1-2 and V is TRBV30, with 8 nucleotides matching TRBD1. This CDR3 is 14 amino acids long. Trimming at V came to 4 bases and at J to 7 bases, leaving 11 bases not matched to a gene. Germline lookup yields CDR1 GTSNPN and CDR2 SVGIG (reference sequence). In nucleotides, the CDR3 is TGTGCCTGGACCGAATTACAGGGGGACTTTGGCTACACCTTC. Translated: CAWTELQGDFGYTF.

In its sample, this clonotype was seen many times. The V and J genes are TRBV7-2 and TRBJ2-7; TRBD2 matches at 8 bases. CDR1 and CDR2 from the germline V gene are SGHTA and FQGNSA. The CDR3 length is 13 residues. The J segment lost 4 bases and the V segment lost 5 bases, leaving 4 bases of the junction unmatched. The CDR3, as DNA: TGTGCCAGCAGCCCGGGACTAGATTACGAGCAGTACTTC. This translates into CASSPGLDYEQYF.

This clonotype was counted between two and nine times. Since a much larger clone is just one base distant, this may be a read error. The chain links TRBV5-1 to TRBJ2-7; D might be TRBD1 (5 bases). The assigned J gene may be wrong: the sequence end matches TRBJ2-5 better. The CDR3 is made up of 14 amino acids. Germline CDR1 is SGHRS and CDR2 is YFSETQ. Here the CDR3 reads CASSCTGDRETQYF. CDR3 sequence (DNA): TGCGCCAGCAGCTGCACAGGTGATCGAGAGACCCAGTACTTC.

In its sample, this clonotype was seen many times. The chain employs TRBV12-3 or TRBV12-4 and TRBJ2-5, with D possibly matching TRBD2 (6 bases). V was trimmed by 6 bases and J by 7 bases, leaving 12 bases between them. The CDR3 loop spans 12 amino acids. The CDR3 here is CASRGTAGTQYF. The DNA for the CDR3 is TGTGCCAGCAGGGGGACTGCCGGGACCCAGTACTTC.